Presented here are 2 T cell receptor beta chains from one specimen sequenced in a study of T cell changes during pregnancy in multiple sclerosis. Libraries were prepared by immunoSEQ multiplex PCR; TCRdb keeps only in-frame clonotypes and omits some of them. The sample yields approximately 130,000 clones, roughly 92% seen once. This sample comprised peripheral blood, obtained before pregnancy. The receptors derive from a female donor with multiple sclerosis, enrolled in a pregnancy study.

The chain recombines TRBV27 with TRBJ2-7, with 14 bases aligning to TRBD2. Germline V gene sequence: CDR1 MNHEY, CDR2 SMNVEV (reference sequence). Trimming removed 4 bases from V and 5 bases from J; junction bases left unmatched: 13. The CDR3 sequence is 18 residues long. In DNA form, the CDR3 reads TGTGCCAGCAGTTCCCTCCTACCGGGACTAGCGGGAGATAACGAGCAGTACTTC. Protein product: CASSSLLPGLAGDNEQYF.

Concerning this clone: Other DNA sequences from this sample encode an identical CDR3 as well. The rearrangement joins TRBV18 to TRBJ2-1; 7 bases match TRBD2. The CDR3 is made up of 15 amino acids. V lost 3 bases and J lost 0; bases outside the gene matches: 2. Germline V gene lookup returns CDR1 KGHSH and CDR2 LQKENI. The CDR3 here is CASSPRGSSYNEQFF. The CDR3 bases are TGTGCCAGCTCACCGCGCGGGAGCTCCTACAATGAGCAGTTCTTC.